This T cell receptor (beta chain) comes out of a study of spatial heterogeneity in lung cancer. The ends lost 5 bases at V and 5 bases at J; junction bases unmatched: 8. The CDR3 spans 14 residues. The germline V gene has CDR1 SEHNR and CDR2 FQNEAQ (reference sequence). This clonotype was counted a few times. As to time point: sample taken at primary tumor resection. Using its own MiXCR run on the 5' RACE reads, TCRdb lists one record per CDR3 protein. The sample yields tens of thousands of distinct CDR3 sequences, 10% to 15% seen once. The V call is TRBV7-9, the J call TRBJ2-7; 8 bases match TRBD2. This receptor was obtained from a male donor with early-stage non-small cell lung cancer. The material was PBMCs, obtained at surgery. CDR3 DNA: TGTGCCAGCAGCCGTAGCGGGACTCCCCACGAGCAGTACTTC. Translation: CASSRSGTPHEQYF.